The 13 T cell receptor beta chains below come from one sample, sequenced in a study of blood T cells in healthy people across ages (dated by TCRdb to about 2015). The library came from 5' RACE. TCRdb names Illumina HiSeq 2500 as the instrument used. A second PCR of roughly 6 to 11 cycles was run with a J-beta primer mix and a sample-barcoded 5' primer. The public reads were run again by TCRdb, first through fastp at Q25 and then through MiXCR, and only productive beta chains were kept. Rows are combined by CDR3 protein, so each entry shows the most common genes and DNA. Counted in this sample were some 1.5 million distinct CDR3 sequences; approximately 30% of them appeared once. 7.7% of the sample rests with the top ten. Sequencing was done on a sample of blood. The origin of the receptors is a young woman in good health.

This clonotype has at least ten counts. The chain employs TRBV29-1 and TRBJ1-1; TRBD1 matches 7 bases. V was pared by 7 bases and J by 0 bases, with 8 bases of the junction left unmatched. This CDR3 spans 14 amino acids. Germline V gene lookup returns CDR1 SQVTM and CDR2 ANQGSEA. The CDR3 spells CSGRQGFMNTEAFF. The CDR3 nucleotides read TGCAGCGGCAGACAGGGATTCATGAACACTGAAGCTTTCTTT.

V gene TRBV7-2 combines with J gene TRBJ1-4; a weak D match, TRBD1 (6 bases). The CDR3 contains 16 residues. V lost 2 bases and J 8 bases, leaving 18 bases between the germline ends. The V gene's germline CDR1 is SGHTA and CDR2 FQGNSA. CDR3 sequence reads: CASSLWGRGGGEKLFF. The DNA of the CDR3 is TGTGCCAGCAGCTTATGGGGACGAGGGGGGGGCGAAAAACTGTTTTTT.

Notes on this clonotype: A read error may be the cause here, since a much bigger clone is one base away. The chain combines TRBV6-4 with TRBJ1-2, with TRBD1 identical over 7 bases. Germline V gives CDR1 MRHNA, CDR2 SNTAGT. With V trimmed by 6 bases and J by 10 bases, 5 bases remained unmatched. This CDR3 region has 11 residues. The chain's CDR3 is CASRNRGDYTF. CDR3 nucleotides: TGTGCCAGCAGAAACAGGGGCGACTACACCTTC.

A single count supports this clonotype. The J gene is TRBJ2-2, the V gene TRBV3-1; no reliable D call. With 5 bases removed from V and 0 bases from J, the gap between germline ends came to 7 bases. The CDR3 is 14 amino acids. Germline V CDR1 and CDR2: LGHDT, YNNKEL (reference sequence). The CDR3 here is CASSIQTNTGELFF. DNA for the CDR3: TGTGCCAGCAGCATTCAGACGAACACCGGGGAGCTGTTTTTT.

The chain combines TRBV28 with TRBJ2-1; 8 nucleotides match TRBD1. Germline lookup yields CDR1 MDHEN and CDR2 SYDVKM. The trim removed 10 bases at V and 0 bases at J, leaving 11 bases unmatched. The CDR3 spans 16 residues. The CDR3 loop reads CATDGQGPSSYNEQFF. The CDR3 DNA follows: TGTGCCACAGACGGACAGGGTCCGAGCTCCTACAATGAGCAGTTCTTC.

This clonotype came up a few times. The J gene is TRBJ2-1, the V gene TRBV5-1; D call uncertain. CDR3 length equals 12 residues. Germline CDR1 and CDR2: SGHRS and YFSETQ. The germline V and J ends were trimmed by 1 base and 9 bases, with 8 bases remaining between them. As DNA, the CDR3 is TGCGCCAGCAGCTTGTATATCGGTGAGCAGTTCTTC. This translates into CASSLYIGEQFF.

The rearrangement links TRBV12-3 or TRBV12-4 to TRBJ2-1; 11 bases line up with TRBD1. The junction had 17 bases not matched to a gene; V was cut back by 7 bases and J by 12 bases. This CDR3 is 16 amino acids long. For the CDR3, the DNA is TGTGCCAGCACCCCGTACGGGACAGGGGGTGCGATAGTGCAGTTCTTC. Its translation: CASTPYGTGGAIVQFF.

This chain links TRBV12-3 or TRBV12-4 with TRBJ1-1, with a weak D call TRBD1 (5 bases). V dropped 1 base and J dropped 4 bases, with 10 bases sitting between them. This CDR3 contains 14 residues. The CDR3 nucleotides are TGTGCCAGCAGTTTAGTGGCCGGGGGCACTGAAGCTTTCTTT. Its protein is CASSLVAGGTEAFF.

The V gene is TRBV5-1, the J gene TRBJ2-5; no definite D call. The V gene lost 5 bases and the J gene lost 0 bases, with 14 bases spanning the gap. From germline, CDR1 is SGHRS and CDR2 YFSETQ. This CDR3 has 15 residues. CDR3 region: CASSPWVGYQETQYF. The CDR3, as DNA: TGCGCCAGCAGTCCATGGGTAGGGTACCAAGAGACCCAGTACTTC.

This clonotype was detected ten times or more. At one end the junction does not follow the germline gene, possibly because of a read error. V and J are TRBV5-1 and TRBJ1-2; 9 bases agree with TRBD1. The CDR3 length is 14 residues. Germline V gene sequence: CDR1 SGHRS, CDR2 YFSETQ. The CDR3 sequence: CASSLGTGSYGYTF. For the CDR3, the DNA is TGTGCCAGCAGTTTAGGGACAGGGTCGTATGGCTACACCTTC. Combining the CDR3 with reference TRBV5-1 and TRBJ1-2 gives the whole variable domain KAGVTQTPRYLIKTRGQQVTLSCSPISGHRSVSWYQQTPGQGLQFLFEYFSETQRNKGNFPGRFSGRQFSNSRSEMNVSTLELGDSALYLCASSLGTGSYGYTFGSGTRLTVV.

The CDR3 here is CASSQPGTERTEAFF. CDR3 DNA: TGTGCCAGCAGCCAACCCGGGACAGAGCGAACTGAAGCTTTCTTT. The rearrangement joins TRBV3-1 to TRBJ1-1, with TRBD1 identical over 7 bases. This CDR3 contains 15 residues. J gave up 5 bases and V 2 bases, and 8 bases lay outside the gene matches. The germline V gene encodes CDR1 LGHDT and CDR2 YNNKEL (reference sequence).

V gene TRBV2 combines with J gene TRBJ2-7, with 9 bases fitting TRBD1. Germline CDR1 SNHLY, CDR2 FYNNEI. The CDR3 covers 17 residues. Germline trimming cut 6 bases from V and 3 bases from J; bases unmatched to any gene: 15. The CDR3 protein is CASSRIGGTGQGYEQYF. CDR3 nucleotides: TGTGCCAGCAGCCGAATAGGAGGGACAGGGCAGGGCTACGAGCAGTACTTC. Supplemented by reference TRBV2 and TRBJ2-7, the full variable domain reads EPEVTQTPSHQVTQMGQEVILRCVPISNHLYFYWYRQILGQKVEFLVSFYNNEISEKSEIFDDQFSVERPDGSNFTLKIRSTKLEDSAMYFCASSRIGGTGQGYEQYFGPGTRLTVT.

This clonotype was observed a handful of times. This rearrangement joins TRBV20-1 to TRBJ2-1, with 10 positions matching TRBD2. Unmatched junction bases numbered 10, after V lost 6 bases and J lost 5 bases. The germline gives CDR1 DFQATT, CDR2 SNEGSKA (reference sequence). The CDR3 has 15 residues. CDR3 sequence (DNA): TGCAGTGCCTCGAATAGCGGGGGGCCCGACAATGAGCAGTTCTTC. Its translation: CSASNSGGPDNEQFF.